The entry below gives a single T cell receptor beta chain sequence along with its context. What it recognizes is unknown. The sample comes from a study of T cell responses to AZD1222 COVID-19 vaccine. Produced via immunoSEQ multiplex PCR; TCRdb's table is partial and in-frame only. This table holds around 110,000 clones, 70% to 90% found once. Study results and limitations: Among AZD1222 vaccinees, only six were seropositive at baseline. Per reports, nearly half of all spike-specific TCRs target regions that are unmutated in variants. There were mostly white British donors and more females than males, and clonal diversity was possibly underestimated. Repertoires were sampled only after the peak T cell response.

Germline values: CDR1 SGHNT, CDR2 YYREEE (reference sequence). This CDR3 contains 18 residues. V lost 5 bases and J 0 bases, leaving 18 bases between the germline ends. The chain recombines TRBV5-4 with TRBJ2-6, with D perhaps TRBD1 or TRBD2 (5 bases each). The source was peripheral blood, collected on day 0 of MenACWY control vaccination. The source is an adult in good health. CDR3 protein: CASRATPGRLSGANVLTF. For the CDR3, the DNA is TGTGCCAGCAGAGCAACCCCGGGACGACTCTCTGGGGCCAACGTCCTGACTTTC. The variable domain in full, with the rest retrieved from reference TRBV5-4 and TRBJ2-6, is ETGVTQSPTHLIKTRGQQVTLRCSSQSGHNTVSWYQQALGQGPQFIFQYYREEENGRGNFPPRFSGLQFPNYSSELNVNALELDDSALYLCASRATPGRLSGANVLTFGAGSRLTVL.